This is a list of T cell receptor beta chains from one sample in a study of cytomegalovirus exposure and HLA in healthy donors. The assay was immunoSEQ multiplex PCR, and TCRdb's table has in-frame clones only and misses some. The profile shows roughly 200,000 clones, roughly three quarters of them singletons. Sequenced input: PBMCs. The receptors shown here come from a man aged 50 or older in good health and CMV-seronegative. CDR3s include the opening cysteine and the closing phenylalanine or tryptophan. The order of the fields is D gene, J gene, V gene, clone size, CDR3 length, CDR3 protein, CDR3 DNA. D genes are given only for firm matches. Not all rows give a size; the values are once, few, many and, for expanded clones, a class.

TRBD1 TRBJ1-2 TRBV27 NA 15 CASSFRTGLNYGYTF TGTGCCAGCAGTTTTCGGACAGGGCTTAACTATGGCTACACCTTC
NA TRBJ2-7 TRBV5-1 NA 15 CASSLAGAGSYEQYF TGCGCCAGCAGCTTGGCCGGGGCGGGGTCCTACGAGCAGTACTTC
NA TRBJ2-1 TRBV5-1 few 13 CASSLTADNEQFF TGCGCCAGCAGCTTGACAGCGGACAATGAGCAGTTCTTC
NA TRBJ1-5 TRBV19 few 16 CASSTQEGLSNQPQHF TGTGCCAGTAGTACTCAGGAGGGTTTGAGCAATCAGCCCCAGCATTTT
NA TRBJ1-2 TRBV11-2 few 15 CASSSIRGVGYGYTF TGTGCCAGCAGCTCGATCAGGGGAGTTGGCTATGGCTACACCTTC
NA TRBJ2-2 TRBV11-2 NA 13 CASSPGLHGELFF TGTGCCAGCAGCCCCGGACTCCACGGGGAGCTGTTTTTT
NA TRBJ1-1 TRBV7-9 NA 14 CASSPRRENTEAFF TGTGCCAGCAGCCCGAGACGGGAGAACACTGAAGCTTTCTTT
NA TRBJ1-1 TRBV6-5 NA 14 CASSYGGSGTEAFF TGTGCCAGCAGTTATGGAGGGTCAGGCACTGAAGCTTTCTTT
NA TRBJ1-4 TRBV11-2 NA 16 CASSLDLGRTNEKLFF TGTGCCAGCAGCTTAGATCTGGGCCGAACTAATGAAAAACTGTTTTTT
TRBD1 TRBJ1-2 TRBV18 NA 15 CASSTLDRGAYGYTF TGTGCCAGCTCAACCTTGGACAGGGGTGCCTATGGCTACACCTTC
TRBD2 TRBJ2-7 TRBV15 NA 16 CATSRDGFQREKEQYF TGTGCCACCAGCAGAGATGGTTTTCAGCGGGAGAAGGAGCAGTACTTC
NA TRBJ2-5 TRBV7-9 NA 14 CASSPTDSQETQYF TGTGCCAGCAGCCCAACGGACAGCCAAGAGACCCAGTACTTC
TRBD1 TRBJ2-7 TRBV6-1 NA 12 CASRQTGTEQYF TGTGCCAGCAGACAGACAGGGACCGAGCAGTACTTC
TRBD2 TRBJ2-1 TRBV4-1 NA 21 CASSQDLGVGGRESSYNEQFF TGCGCCAGCAGCCAAGATTTAGGAGTAGGCGGGAGGGAGAGCTCCTACAATGAGCAGTTCTTC
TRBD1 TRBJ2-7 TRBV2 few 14 CASIRQGVGDEQYF TGTGCCAGCATTAGACAGGGCGTGGGGGACGAGCAGTACTTC
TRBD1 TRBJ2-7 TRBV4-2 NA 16 CASAPWGTGASYEQYF TGTGCCAGCGCTCCTTGGGGGACAGGGGCGTCCTACGAGCAGTACTTC
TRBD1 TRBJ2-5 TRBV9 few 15 CASSVETGRQETQYF TGTGCCAGCAGCGTAGAGACAGGGAGACAAGAGACCCAGTACTTC
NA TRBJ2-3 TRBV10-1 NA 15 CASSFTSGLTDTQYF TGCGCCAGCAGTTTTACCAGCGGCCTCACAGATACGCAGTATTTT
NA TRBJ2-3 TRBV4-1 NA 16 CASSQEFVRYTDTQYF TGCGCCAGCAGCCAAGAATTCGTTCGGTACACAGATACGCAGTATTTT
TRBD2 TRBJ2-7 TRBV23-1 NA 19 CASSQPGTSGIFNSYEQYF TGCGCCAGCAGTCAACCCGGGACTAGCGGGATTTTCAACTCCTACGAGCAGTACTTC
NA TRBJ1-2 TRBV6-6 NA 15 CASSPVRGGRAGYTF TGTGCCAGCAGTCCCGTTCGGGGGGGACGGGCTGGCTACACCTTC
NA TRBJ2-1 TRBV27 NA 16 CASSRPGGSSYNEQFF TGTGCCAGCAGCCGTCCTGGCGGAAGCTCCTACAATGAGCAGTTCTTC
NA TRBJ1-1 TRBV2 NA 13 CASRGTSNTEAFF TGTGCCAGCAGGGGGACATCTAACACTGAAGCTTTCTTT
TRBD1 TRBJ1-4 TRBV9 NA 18 CASSVDLWAGGRGEKLFF TGTGCCAGCAGCGTAGATTTGTGGGCAGGGGGAAGAGGTGAAAAACTGTTTTTT
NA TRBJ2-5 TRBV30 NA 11 CAWSVAETQYF TGTGCCTGGAGTGTAGCAGAGACCCAGTACTTC
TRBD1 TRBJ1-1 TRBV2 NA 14 CASSSGTGRTEAFF TGTGCCAGCAGTTCCGGGACAGGGAGGACTGAAGCTTTCTTT
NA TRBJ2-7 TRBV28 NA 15 CASSTPSSSAYEQYF TGTGCCAGCAGTACTCCTTCAAGTTCCGCGTACGAGCAGTACTTC
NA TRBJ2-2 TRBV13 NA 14 CASSLVGNTGELFF TGTGCCAGCAGCTTAGTCGGGAACACCGGGGAGCTGTTTTTT
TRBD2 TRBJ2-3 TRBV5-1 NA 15 CASSPALAGTDTQYF TGCGCCAGCAGCCCGGCTCTAGCGGGCACAGATACGCAGTATTTT
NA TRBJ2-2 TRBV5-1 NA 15 CASSSFTGSAGELFF TGCGCCAGCAGCTCATTTACAGGATCAGCCGGGGAGCTGTTTTTT
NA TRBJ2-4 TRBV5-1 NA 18 CASSLGLQGGLAKNIQYF TGCGCCAGCAGCTTGGGGCTCCAGGGCGGCTTAGCCAAAAACATTCAGTACTTC
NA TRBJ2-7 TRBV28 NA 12 CASARHFGEQYF TGTGCCAGCGCGCGTCACTTCGGCGAGCAGTACTTC
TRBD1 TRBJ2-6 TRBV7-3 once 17 CASTFEDRAHGANVLTF TGTGCCAGCACCTTCGAGGACAGGGCTCATGGGGCCAACGTCCTGACTTTC